These T cell receptor beta chains were read from a single sample in a study of cytomegalovirus exposure and HLA in healthy donors. Assay used: immunoSEQ multiplex PCR; TCRdb lists only in-frame clones, some missing. The profile shows about 200,000 clones, roughly 83% of them singletons. Sample: PBMCs. These receptors originate from a male donor in good health and CMV-seropositive. Each CDR3 is given with its conserved first and last residue. Fields, in order: D gene, V gene, J gene, clone size, CDR3 protein, CDR3 DNA. D genes are given only for firm matches. Clone sizes are given selectively: once, few, many, or a class where the clone is expanded.

d_gene: TRBD1
v_gene: TRBV18
j_gene: TRBJ2-7
abundance: -
CDR3aa: CASSPPNGQGGYEQYF
CDR3nt: TGTGCCAGCTCACCACCTAACGGACAGGGGGGCTACGAGCAGTACTTC

d_gene: TRBD1
v_gene: TRBV13
j_gene: TRBJ2-3
abundance: -
CDR3aa: CASSLGGTGLNTDTQYF
CDR3nt: TGTGCCAGCAGCTTAGGGGGGACAGGTCTTAACACAGATACGCAGTATTTT

d_gene: -
v_gene: TRBV27
j_gene: TRBJ1-2
abundance: -
CDR3aa: CASSLVLPPEFFYGYTF
CDR3nt: TGTGCCAGCAGTTTAGTGCTACCTCCTGAATTCTTCTATGGCTACACCTTC

d_gene: TRBD2
v_gene: TRBV4-3
j_gene: TRBJ2-7
abundance: -
CDR3aa: CASSHGLAGGSEQYF
CDR3nt: TGCGCCAGCAGCCACGGACTAGCGGGAGGTTCCGAGCAGTACTTC

d_gene: -
v_gene: TRBV6-6
j_gene: TRBJ1-2
abundance: -
CDR3aa: CASSYSRGGYTF
CDR3nt: TGTGCCAGCAGTTACTCCAGGGGTGGCTACACCTTC

d_gene: -
v_gene: TRBV6-5
j_gene: TRBJ1-1
abundance: -
CDR3aa: CASRQGRVPFF
CDR3nt: TGTGCCAGCAGGCAGGGGAGGGTTCCTTTCTTT

d_gene: TRBD2
v_gene: TRBV5-6
j_gene: TRBJ2-1
abundance: -
CDR3aa: CASSSPTSGRGNEQFF
CDR3nt: TGTGCCAGCAGCTCTCCGACTAGCGGGAGAGGCAATGAGCAGTTCTTC

d_gene: -
v_gene: TRBV4-3
j_gene: TRBJ1-6
abundance: -
CDR3aa: CASRNSGTYNSPLHF
CDR3nt: TGCGCCAGCCGGAACTCCGGGACATATAATTCACCCCTCCACTTT

d_gene: -
v_gene: TRBV5-1
j_gene: TRBJ1-4
abundance: -
CDR3aa: CASSGGDGRELGKLFF
CDR3nt: TGCGCCAGCAGCGGGGGGGACGGTCGTGAGTTAGGAAAACTGTTTTTT

d_gene: TRBD2
v_gene: TRBV4-1
j_gene: TRBJ2-1
abundance: -
CDR3aa: CASSQDGVAGSYNEQFF
CDR3nt: TGCGCCAGCAGCCAAGATGGGGTAGCGGGGAGTTACAATGAGCAGTTCTTC

d_gene: -
v_gene: TRBV4-1
j_gene: TRBJ1-5
abundance: -
CDR3aa: CASSMTGKGNQPQHF
CDR3nt: TGCGCCAGCAGCATGACGGGGAAAGGCAATCAGCCCCAGCATTTT

d_gene: -
v_gene: TRBV12-1
j_gene: TRBJ1-6
abundance: -
CDR3aa: CASSFWDTNSPLHF
CDR3nt: TGTGCCAGCAGCTTTTGGGACACGAATTCACCCCTCCACTTT

d_gene: -
v_gene: TRBV1
j_gene: TRBJ2-3
abundance: -
CDR3aa: CTSSQGVAGGPADTQYF
CDR3nt: TGCACCAGCAGCCAAGGGGTAGCGGGGGGGCCCGCAGATACGCAGTATTTT

d_gene: TRBD1
v_gene: TRBV5-1
j_gene: TRBJ2-7
abundance: -
CDR3aa: CASSLEGTVTYEQYF
CDR3nt: TGCGCCAGCAGCTTGGAAGGGACAGTAACCTACGAGCAGTACTTC

d_gene: -
v_gene: TRBV6-5
j_gene: TRBJ2-3
abundance: -
CDR3aa: CASSSAGGTDTQYF
CDR3nt: TGTGCCAGCAGTTCCGCCGGGGGCACAGATACGCAGTATTTT

d_gene: TRBD2
v_gene: TRBV9
j_gene: TRBJ2-5
abundance: -
CDR3aa: CASSVPRPSRETSGQETQYF
CDR3nt: TGTGCCAGCAGCGTACCTCGACCCAGCCGAGAGACTAGCGGCCAAGAGACCCAGTACTTC

d_gene: -
v_gene: TRBV9
j_gene: TRBJ1-5
abundance: -
CDR3aa: CASSVSPGDGQPQHF
CDR3nt: TGTGCCAGCAGCGTAAGCCCAGGGGATGGTCAGCCCCAGCATTTT

d_gene: -
v_gene: TRBV10-1
j_gene: TRBJ2-3
abundance: once
CDR3aa: CAIHLGARGTDTQYF
CDR3nt: TGCGCCATCCACCTTGGAGCGCGTGGCACAGATACGCAGTATTTT

d_gene: TRBD2
v_gene: TRBV11-3
j_gene: TRBJ2-3
abundance: -
CDR3aa: CASSLGAGGRTDTQYF
CDR3nt: TGTGCCAGCAGCTTAGGGGCGGGGGGGCGCACAGATACGCAGTATTTT

d_gene: TRBD1
v_gene: TRBV6-1
j_gene: TRBJ1-6
abundance: -
CDR3aa: CASWGQQENSPLHF
CDR3nt: TGTGCCAGTTGGGGACAGCAGGAAAATTCACCCCTCCACTTT

d_gene: TRBD1
v_gene: TRBV5-1
j_gene: TRBJ1-2
abundance: -
CDR3aa: CASSSAGQPGDGYTF
CDR3nt: TGCGCCAGCAGCTCTGCGGGACAGCCTGGGGATGGCTACACCTTC

d_gene: -
v_gene: TRBV5-6
j_gene: TRBJ1-4
abundance: -
CDR3aa: CASSLGQGVPRSEKLFF
CDR3nt: TGTGCCAGCAGCTTGGGCCAGGGCGTCCCCCGTTCAGAAAAACTGTTTTTT

d_gene: TRBD1
v_gene: TRBV28
j_gene: TRBJ1-4
abundance: few
CDR3aa: CASRWQTGTEKLFF
CDR3nt: TGTGCCAGCAGATGGCAGACAGGGACTGAAAAACTGTTTTTT

d_gene: TRBD1
v_gene: TRBV9
j_gene: TRBJ1-6
abundance: -
CDR3aa: CASSVGQGNSPLHF
CDR3nt: TGTGCCAGCAGCGTGGGACAGGGTAATTCACCCCTCCACTTT

d_gene: TRBD1
v_gene: TRBV7-9
j_gene: TRBJ1-4
abundance: -
CDR3aa: CASSSDRGNEKLFF
CDR3nt: TGTGCCAGCAGTTCGGACAGGGGAAATGAAAAACTGTTTTTT

d_gene: -
v_gene: TRBV4-2
j_gene: TRBJ2-7
abundance: -
CDR3aa: CASSQAGTQKSYEQYF
CDR3nt: TGTGCCAGCAGCCAAGCCGGGACTCAGAAATCCTACGAGCAGTACTTC

d_gene: -
v_gene: TRBV10-3
j_gene: TRBJ2-7
abundance: -
CDR3aa: CAISGTTNYEQYF
CDR3nt: TGTGCCATCAGTGGGACTACCAACTACGAGCAGTACTTC

d_gene: -
v_gene: TRBV7-6
j_gene: TRBJ1-2
abundance: -
CDR3aa: CASSLGRGNYGYTF
CDR3nt: TGTGCCAGCAGCTTGGGCCGGGGGAACTATGGCTACACCTTC

d_gene: -
v_gene: TRBV27
j_gene: TRBJ2-2
abundance: -
CDR3aa: CASSFLAGTNLRNTGELFF
CDR3nt: TGTGCCAGCAGTTTTCTTGCGGGTACTAACCTAAGGAACACCGGGGAGCTGTTTTTT

d_gene: -
v_gene: TRBV7-2
j_gene: TRBJ2-7
abundance: few
CDR3aa: CASSPWGGYEQYF
CDR3nt: TGTGCCAGCAGCCCCTGGGGCGGCTACGAGCAGTACTTC

d_gene: TRBD2
v_gene: TRBV9
j_gene: TRBJ2-1
abundance: few
CDR3aa: CASSELAGLYNEQFF
CDR3nt: TGTGCCAGCAGCGAACTAGCGGGGCTCTACAATGAGCAGTTCTTC

d_gene: TRBD1
v_gene: TRBV7-2
j_gene: TRBJ2-5
abundance: -
CDR3aa: CASSIRGRGETQYF
CDR3nt: TGTGCCAGCAGCATCAGGGGGCGCGGAGAGACCCAGTACTTC

d_gene: TRBD2
v_gene: TRBV30
j_gene: TRBJ2-3
abundance: -
CDR3aa: CAWSSSGDTDTQYF
CDR3nt: TGTGCCTGGAGTTCTAGCGGGGACACAGATACGCAGTATTTT

d_gene: -
v_gene: TRBV4-2
j_gene: TRBJ1-5
abundance: once
CDR3aa: CASSQGGGAGANQPQHF
CDR3nt: TGTGCCAGCAGCCAAGGGGGAGGGGCGGGGGCCAATCAGCCCCAGCATTTT

d_gene: -
v_gene: TRBV19
j_gene: TRBJ1-1
abundance: -
CDR3aa: CASSIPSLGLIEAFF
CDR3nt: TGTGCCAGTAGTATTCCCTCCCTGGGGCTCATTGAAGCTTTCTTT

d_gene: -
v_gene: TRBV13
j_gene: TRBJ2-4
abundance: once
CDR3aa: CASSERLDRDIQYF
CDR3nt: TGTGCCAGCAGCGAACGACTAGACCGCGACATTCAGTACTTC

d_gene: TRBD1
v_gene: TRBV18
j_gene: TRBJ1-5
abundance: -
CDR3aa: CASSHRTGGSFSNQPQHF
CDR3nt: TGTGCCAGCTCACATCGAACAGGGGGCTCTTTTAGCAATCAGCCCCAGCATTTT

d_gene: TRBD2
v_gene: TRBV18
j_gene: TRBJ2-3
abundance: -
CDR3aa: CASSTGTTDRTDTQYF
CDR3nt: TGTGCCAGCTCAACCGGGACTACAGACCGCACAGATACGCAGTATTTT

d_gene: -
v_gene: TRBV29-1
j_gene: TRBJ1-1
abundance: -
CDR3aa: CSVSKRTPGGAGTEAFF
CDR3nt: TGCAGCGTCTCAAAGAGGACCCCGGGGGGGGCCGGCACTGAAGCTTTCTTT

d_gene: TRBD1
v_gene: TRBV30
j_gene: TRBJ1-2
abundance: -
CDR3aa: CAWSRTGPWGYTF
CDR3nt: TGTGCCTGGAGTAGGACAGGCCCGTGGGGCTACACCTTC

d_gene: -
v_gene: TRBV7-7
j_gene: TRBJ2-2
abundance: few
CDR3aa: CASSLMGVWIHTGELFF
CDR3nt: TGTGCTAGCAGCTTAATGGGCGTATGGATCCACACCGGGGAGCTGTTTTTT

d_gene: -
v_gene: TRBV9
j_gene: TRBJ2-7
abundance: -
CDR3aa: CASSQIPGASGRTEQYF
CDR3nt: TGTGCCAGCAGCCAAATCCCGGGGGCTAGCGGTCGTACGGAGCAGTACTTC

d_gene: TRBD1
v_gene: TRBV6-5
j_gene: TRBJ2-7
abundance: -
CDR3aa: CASNRGQTFYEQYF
CDR3nt: TGTGCCAGCAATAGGGGACAGACCTTCTACGAGCAGTACTTC

d_gene: TRBD2
v_gene: TRBV2
j_gene: TRBJ2-2
abundance: -
CDR3aa: CASRTSGAVTGELFF
CDR3nt: TGTGCCAGCAGGACTAGCGGGGCGGTCACCGGGGAGCTGTTTTTT

d_gene: -
v_gene: TRBV27
j_gene: TRBJ2-1
abundance: -
CDR3aa: CASTGTPSNEQFF
CDR3nt: TGTGCCAGCACCGGGACTCCCTCCAATGAGCAGTTCTTC

d_gene: -
v_gene: TRBV18
j_gene: TRBJ1-6
abundance: -
CDR3aa: CASSPRENSPLHF
CDR3nt: TGTGCCAGCTCACCACGGGAGAATTCACCCCTCCACTTT

d_gene: TRBD1
v_gene: TRBV19
j_gene: TRBJ1-2
abundance: once
CDR3aa: CASSMKGQGPSLGYTF
CDR3nt: TGTGCCAGTAGTATGAAGGGACAGGGCCCGTCACTTGGCTACACCTTC